The 20 T cell receptor beta chains reported below all come from one sample, sequenced in a study of PD-1 blockade in classical Hodgkin lymphoma. Time point defined: newly diagnosed, previously untreated cHL patient sample. Data came from immunoSEQ multiplex PCR; TCRdb stores just in-frame clones and leaves some out. The repertoire has approximately 35,000 clones, around 94% of them found once; the top ten carry roughly 2%. The specimen sequenced was peripheral blood mononuclear cells (PBMCs). These receptors all stem from a human donor with classical Hodgkin lymphoma.

The chain combines TRBV19 with TRBJ2-2; D may be TRBD1 or TRBD2 (5 bases each). The ends were cut back, 3 bases at V and 5 bases at J, with 13 bases in the middle. This CDR3 is 15 amino acids long. Germline values: CDR1 LNHDA, CDR2 SQIVND (reference sequence). For the CDR3, the DNA is TGTGCCAGTAGTATCAAGGGACCCTTAACCGGGGAGCTGTTTTTT. Protein sequence: CASSIKGPLTGELFF.

J is TRBJ2-7 and V is TRBV27; no firm D call. The germline gives CDR1 MNHEY, CDR2 SMNVEV (reference sequence). V was trimmed by 5 bases and J by 4 bases, leaving 12 bases between them. CDR3 length: 13 residues. The CDR3 loop is CASSPLGLYEQYF. The DNA for the CDR3 is TGTGCCAGCAGTCCCCTCGGCTTATACGAGCAGTACTTC.

The J gene is TRBJ2-7, the V gene TRBV7-2, with D possibly being TRBD2 (6 bases). Germline-derived CDR1 and CDR2 are SGHTA and FQGNSA. This CDR3 is 14 amino acids long. V dropped 5 bases and J dropped 3 bases, with 14 bases sitting between them. Here the CDR3 DNA reads TGTGCCAGCAGCATCTCCACCGGGGGCTACGAGCAGTACTTC. Its translation: CASSISTGGYEQYF.

CDR3: CASSPWSGNYGYTF. DNA of the CDR3: TGTGCCAGCAGCCCTTGGTCCGGGAACTATGGCTACACCTTC. The chain combines TRBV7-2 with TRBJ1-2; D is undetermined. Germline V lookup: CDR1 SGHTA, CDR2 FQGNSA. The CDR3 runs to 14 residues. The V end lost 5 bases, the J end lost 2 bases, and 12 bases lay between the germline ends.

The rearrangement links TRBV6-1 to TRBJ1-6; 9 bases match TRBD1. From germline, CDR1 is MNHNS and CDR2 SASEGT. V was clipped by 4 bases and J by 8 bases; unmatched bases: 6. The CDR3 is 15 amino acids. In nucleotides, the CDR3 is TGTGCCAGCAGTGGAGGACAGGGGTGGTATTCACCCCTCCACTTT. This gives the protein CASSGGQGWYSPLHF.

This clone was counted a single time. The rearrangement joins TRBV7-2 to TRBJ2-1; 8 bases align to TRBD2. Germline V gene sequence: CDR1 SGHTA, CDR2 FQGNSA. The length of the CDR3 is 16 residues. V lost 3 bases, J lost 3 bases, and 7 bases stayed unmatched. CDR3 DNA sequence: TGTGCCAGCAGCTTGGCGGCGGGGGGTATCTACAATGAGCAGTTCTTC. It is translated as CASSLAAGGIYNEQFF.

This chain links TRBV10-3 with TRBJ2-3, with 9 bases that match TRBD1. The CDR3 sequence is 14 residues long. The trim removed 6 bases at V and 4 bases at J, leaving 5 bases unmatched. Per the germline V gene, CDR1 is ENHRY and CDR2 is SYGVKD. The CDR3 spells CAIRPGQGSDTQYF. The CDR3 nucleotides read TGTGCCATCAGGCCGGGACAGGGTTCAGATACGCAGTATTTT.

The chain employs TRBV6-1 and TRBJ2-1; the match to TRBD2 covers 9 bases. The ends lost 7 bases at V and 5 bases at J; junction bases unmatched: 3. The CDR3 consists of 13 residues. Looked up from germline, CDR1 is MNHNS and CDR2 is SASEGT. DNA for the CDR3: TGTGCCAGCATTAGACTAGCGGACAATGAGCAGTTCTTC. Translation gives CASIRLADNEQFF.

The V gene is TRBV6-4, the J gene TRBJ1-2, with a possible D match to TRBD1 (5 bases). The CDR3 is 13 residues long. CDR1 is MRHNA and CDR2 is SNTAGT in the germline V gene. V was cut by 4 bases and J by 5 bases, with 11 bases left in between. CDR3 in DNA: TGTGCCAGCAGTGCTCGGGGCGGGTATGGCTACACCTTC. Translating gives CASSARGGYGYTF.

The chain recombines TRBV5-1 with TRBJ2-7; TRBD2 is a possible D gene (6 bases). Trimming took off 0 bases at V and 3 bases at J, with 13 bases between the two ends. The CDR3 runs to 15 residues. Germline V gene lookup returns CDR1 SGHRS and CDR2 YFSETQ. CDR3 sequence reads: CASSLAGRGGYEQYF. The CDR3, as DNA: TGCGCCAGCAGCTTGGCAGGTAGGGGAGGCTACGAGCAGTACTTC.

This clone showed up just once. This rearrangement joins TRBV11-2 to TRBJ2-7; D may be TRBD2 (6 bases). The CDR3 is made up of 16 amino acids. The germline V gene has CDR1 SGHAT and CDR2 FQNNGV. V gave up 5 bases and J gave up 0 bases, with 17 bases separating them. The CDR3 nucleotides read TGTGCCAGCAGCGCATTCCGGGACGGGAGCTCCTACGAGCAGTACTTC. Residues: CASSAFRDGSSYEQYF.

This rearrangement joins TRBV5-4 to TRBJ2-7; 8 bases are a match to TRBD1. The CDR3 consists of 15 residues. The V and J ends lost 4 bases and 2 bases, in that order; junction bases with no gene match: 8. The germline V gene has CDR1 SGHNT and CDR2 YYREEE (reference sequence). This CDR3 reads CASSERDRTTYEQYF. CDR3 in DNA: TGTGCCAGCAGCGAAAGGGACAGGACGACCTACGAGCAGTACTTC.

The genes are TRBV28 and TRBJ1-5; D is perhaps TRBD1 (5 bases). Trimming pared 8 bases from V and 1 base from J, leaving 18 bases between. CDR1 and CDR2 (germline): MDHEN, SYDVKM. The CDR3 is made up of 16 amino acids. The CDR3 loop is CASSNRGPLSNQPQHF. The CDR3 region has the DNA TGTGCCAGCTCCAACCGGGGCCCATTGAGCAATCAGCCCCAGCATTTT.

This sequence joins TRBV7-9 and TRBJ1-1; TRBD1 agrees at 7 bases. Trimming took 5 bases from V and 5 from J; bases not matched to a gene: 5. CDR3 size: 13 residues. The V gene's germline CDR1 is SEHNR and CDR2 FQNEAQ (reference sequence). CDR3 bases: TGTGCCAGCAGCGTCCAGGGGGGGACTGAAGCTTTCTTT. Its protein product is CASSVQGGTEAFF. Together with reference TRBV7-9 and TRBJ1-1, the CDR3 gives the full variable domain: DTGVSQNPRHKITKRGQNVTFRCDPISEHNRLYWYRQTLGQGPEFLTYFQNEAQLEKSRLLSDRFSAERPKGSFSTLEIQRTEQGDSAMYLCASSVQGGTEAFFGQGTRLTVV.

The chain has TRBV10-3 and TRBJ2-5; 10 bases are a match to TRBD2. V lost 11 bases and J lost 3; bases outside the gene matches: 15. The germline V gene encodes CDR1 ENHRY and CDR2 SYGVKD. The CDR3 sequence is 16 residues long. CDR3: CASSGGSGRAEETQYF. The CDR3 DNA follows: TGTGCCTCAAGTGGAGGAAGCGGGAGGGCGGAAGAGACCCAGTACTTC.

The chain employs TRBV7-2 and TRBJ1-6; the D is unclear. The CDR3 is 14 residues long. Looked up from germline, CDR1 is SGHTA and CDR2 is FQGNSA. Trimming pared 6 bases from V and 6 bases from J, leaving 12 bases between. CDR3 sequence (DNA): TGTGCCAGCAGGGCCGGGATCCCTAATTCACCCCTCCACTTT. Amino acid sequence: CASRAGIPNSPLHF. Using reference TRBV7-2 and TRBJ1-6 for the parts outside the CDR3, the full variable domain is GAGVSQSPSNKVTEKGKDVELRCDPISGHTALYWYRQSLGQGLEFLIYFQGNSAPDKSGLPSDRFSAERTGGSVSTLTIQRTQQEDSAVYLCASRAGIPNSPLHFGNGTRLTVT.

J is TRBJ2-7 and V is TRBV18; 9 positions match TRBD1. The V and J ends lost 3 bases and 2 bases, in that order; junction bases with no gene match: 5. Germline CDR1 and CDR2: KGHSH and LQKENI. This CDR3 region has 15 residues. The CDR3: CASSPGTGTAYEQYF. CDR3 nucleotide sequence: TGTGCCAGCTCACCCGGGACAGGGACAGCCTACGAGCAGTACTTC. Complete variable domain (other parts from reference TRBV18 and TRBJ2-7): NAGVMQNPRHLVRRRGQEARLRCSPMKGHSHVYWYRQLPEEGLKFMVYLQKENIIDESGMPKERFSAEFPKEGPSILRIQQVVRGDSAAYFCASSPGTGTAYEQYFGPGTRLTVT.

The V gene is TRBV29-1, the J gene TRBJ1-2, with D possibly TRBD1 on 6 matching bases. CDR3 length: 15 residues. Trimming shortened V by 4 bases and J by 8 bases, and 23 bases separated the two germline ends. Germline lookup yields CDR1 SQVTM and CDR2 ANQGSEA. In DNA form, the CDR3 reads TGCAGCGTTGGGGACCCCGCTTGGCGGGGGCTCGGCTACACCTTC. Translating it yields CSVGDPAWRGLGYTF.

This chain connects TRBV28 to TRBJ2-7; D gene ambiguous. Trimming cost V 1 base and J 4 bases, with 8 bases left between them. This CDR3 is built from 13 residues. Germline CDR1 and CDR2: MDHEN and SYDVKM. For the CDR3, the DNA is TGTGCCAGCAGTTTATTTGCGAGTTACGAGCAGTACTTC. It yields the protein CASSLFASYEQYF.

This chain links TRBV19 with TRBJ1-4; D is uncertain. Germline CDR1 is LNHDA and CDR2 is SQIVND (reference sequence). V lost 6 bases and J 7 bases, leaving 18 bases between the germline ends. The CDR3 is 15 amino acids. CDR3 coding DNA: TGTGCCAGTAGCCAAAGGGTGATTACGAGTGAAAAACTGTTTTTT. This sequence encodes CASSQRVITSEKLFF.